Presented here are 30 T cell receptor beta chains from one specimen sequenced in a study of T cells in women clearing cervical HPV infection. The data were produced by immunoSEQ multiplex PCR, yet TCRdb's version contains in-frame clones alone and is incomplete. In total, the table holds roughly 23,000 clones. Sequenced: blood buffy coat. Receptor source: a woman aged 18 to 75 with a cervical HPV16 infection that either progressed to CIN3+ or cleared (not recorded which).

Concerning this clone: The read comes to an end 3 residues before the CDR3 does, leaving the germline J gene to fill in the end. The chain couples TRBV5-1 to TRBJ2-3, with D perhaps TRBD2 (6 bases). The V end was cut by 4 bases, the J end by 0 bases, with 9 bases between. This CDR3 has 14 amino acids. Germline CDR1 and CDR2: SGHRS and YFSETQ. This CDR3 is CASSAGTSTDTQYF. The part of the CDR3 DNA that was read is TGCGCCAGCAGCGCTGGGACTAGCACAGATACG.

As regards this clone: The sequence runs out 3 residues before the end of the CDR3; the remainder is reconstructed from the germline J gene. This chain links TRBV11-1 with TRBJ2-5, with TRBD2 matching 9 bases. The CDR3 loop spans 15 amino acids. The V gene's germline CDR1 is SGHAT and CDR2 FQDESV (reference sequence). Unmatched junction bases numbered 8, after V lost 5 bases and J lost 4 bases. The CDR3 sequence is CASSTSSGIRETQYF. The sequenced CDR3 bases are TGTGCCAGCAGCACATCTAGCGGGATTAGAGAGACC.

The sequenced CDR3 bases are TGTGCCAGCAGTCTCGCGGTTGCAACTAATGAAAAA. It translates to CASSLAVATNEK. The full CDR3 protein reads CASSLAVATNEKLFF. The chain recombines TRBV7-9 with TRBJ1-4, with unresolved D. Read coverage stops 3 residues before the CDR3 terminus; the germline J gene supplies the remainder. In germline, CDR1 is SEHNR, CDR2 FQNEAQ (reference sequence). V dropped 6 bases and J dropped 0 bases, with 11 bases sitting between them. There are 15 residues in the CDR3.

On this clone: The read halts 3 residues ahead of the CDR3 end, with the missing end drawn from the germline J gene. The V gene is TRBV20-1, the J gene TRBJ1-2, with D unresolved. V lost 5 bases to trimming and J lost 7 bases, with 11 bases between them. This CDR3 has 11 residues. Germline CDR1 reads DFQATT; CDR2 reads SNEGSKA (reference sequence). CDR3 in amino acids: CSAPTDSGYTF. The sequenced part of the CDR3 DNA is TGCAGTGCTCCGACGGACTCTGGC.

On this clone: The CDR3 extends 3 residues past the end of the read, so its final part is completed from the germline J gene. The gene calls are TRBV2 and TRBJ2-1; 12 nucleotides line up with TRBD1. Looked up from germline, CDR1 is SNHLY and CDR2 is FYNNEI. The J segment lost 5 bases and the V segment lost 3 bases, leaving 14 bases of the junction unmatched. This CDR3 has 19 amino acids. Incomplete CDR3 DNA: TGTGCCAGCAGTGATGTGGTTGGGACAGGGGGCCGCCCGGACAATGAG. It specifies CASSDVVGTGGRPDNE. The whole CDR3 region reads CASSDVVGTGGRPDNEQFF.

Turning to this clone: The read gets to within 3 residues of the CDR3 end, and the germline J gene fills in the rest. This chain links TRBV19 with TRBJ2-7, with 14 bases fitting TRBD2. The CDR3 has 17 amino acids. With V trimmed by 4 bases and J by 1 base, 6 bases remained unmatched. The germline V gene has CDR1 LNHDA and CDR2 SQIVND (reference sequence). CDR3 bases read: TGTGCCAGTAGTAGGGGACTAGCGGGGGACCTATCCTACGAG. Its translation: CASSRGLAGDLSYE. The whole CDR3 sequence reads CASSRGLAGDLSYEQYF. The whole variable domain, filled in from reference TRBV19 and TRBJ2-7, reads DGGITQSPKYLFRKEGQNVTLSCEQNLNHDAMYWYRQDPGQGLRLIYYSQIVNDFQKGDIAEGYSVSREKKESFPLTVTSAQKNPTAFYLCASSRGLAGDLSYEQYFGPGTRLTVT.

A note on this clone: Read coverage stops 3 residues before the CDR3 terminus; the germline J gene supplies the remainder. Distinct nucleotide sequences in the sample also encode this CDR3. The gene calls are TRBV2 and TRBJ2-1; the D gene is possibly TRBD2 (5 bases). Per the germline V gene, CDR1 is SNHLY and CDR2 is FYNNEI. The ends were cut back, 5 bases at V and 4 bases at J, with 15 bases in the middle. There are 15 residues in the CDR3. This CDR3 reads CASSSPRTAYNEQFF. Partial CDR3 DNA: TGTGCCAGCAGTAGCCCGAGGACTGCGTACAATGAG.

Comment on this clone: With the read ending 3 residues before the CDR3 end, the germline J gene is used to fill in that end. The V and J genes are TRBV2 and TRBJ2-2, with a tentative D call TRBD2 (6 bases). This CDR3 contains 13 residues. Trimming left V 4 bases short and J 6 bases short, with 9 bases between. Germline CDR1 reads SNHLY; CDR2 reads FYNNEI. CDR3 bases read: TGTGCCAGCAGTGCAATAGCGGCCGGGGAG. This gives the protein CASSAIAAGE. In full, the CDR3 reads CASSAIAAGELFF.

The CDR3 loop reads CSARWTGVGTEAFF. The CDR3 bases that were read are TGCAGTGCTAGGTGGACAGGGGTCGGAACTGAA. This chain connects TRBV20-1 to TRBJ1-1; 9 bases align to TRBD1. The sequenced fragment ends 3 residues before the CDR3 boundary, so the rest is inferred from the germline J gene. CDR1 is DFQATT and CDR2 is SNEGSKA in the germline V gene (reference sequence). J was trimmed by 5 bases and V by 3 bases; bases with no gene match: 7. This CDR3 is 14 amino acids long.

Turning to this clone: Sequencing ends 3 residues short of the CDR3 end; the germline J gene provides the rest. V usage is TRBV5-1 and J usage is TRBJ2-1; D perhaps matches TRBD2 (6 bases). This CDR3 spans 15 amino acids. Trimming cost V 4 bases and J 3 bases, with 14 bases left between them. Per the germline V gene, CDR1 is SGHRS and CDR2 is YFSETQ. CDR3: CASSTSGEGYNEQFF. The sequenced CDR3 bases are TGCGCCAGCAGCACCTCGGGGGAAGGCTACAATGAG.

In the case of this clone: The read halts 3 residues ahead of the CDR3 end, with the missing end drawn from the germline J gene. The chain couples TRBV5-1 to TRBJ2-3; D might be TRBD1 (5 bases). CDR3 length: 14 residues. V lost 2 bases, J lost 4 bases, and 11 bases lay in between. The germline CDR1 and CDR2 sequences are SGHRS and YFSETQ. CDR3 region: CASSFGQGPDTQYF. The CDR3 bases that were read are TGCGCCAGCAGCTTCGGGCAGGGCCCAGATACG.

Notes on this clone: The sequenced fragment ends 3 residues before the CDR3 boundary, so the rest is inferred from the germline J gene. The chain joins TRBV6-1 to TRBJ1-2, with D uncertain. The V end was cut by 1 base, the J end by 2 bases, with 11 bases between. The length of the CDR3 is 15 residues. Germline CDR1 reads MNHNS; CDR2 reads SASEGT. The CDR3 sequence is CASSEGLERNYGYTF. CDR3 DNA, as far as it was read: TGTGCCAGCAGTGAAGGTTTAGAACGGAACTATGGC.

Note on this clone: The read ends 3 residues early relative to the CDR3; the germline J gene fills the gap. This chain joins TRBV6-4 and TRBJ2-7, with 14 bases identical to TRBD2. V lost 10 bases and J lost 0; bases outside the gene matches: 8. CDR1 is MRHNA and CDR2 is SNTAGT in the germline V gene. The CDR3 has 16 amino acids. CDR3 in amino acids: CATPTSGGASSYEQYF. The sequenced part of the CDR3 DNA is TGTGCCACGCCGACTAGCGGGGGGGCCAGCTCCTACGAG.

Worth noting for this clone: The observed sequence ends 3 residues before the CDR3 terminus, with the missing tail filled in from the germline J gene. This chain joins TRBV5-6 and TRBJ2-1; TRBD1 is a possible D gene (6 bases). CDR1 and CDR2 from the germline V gene are SGHDT and YYEEEE. V was clipped by 4 bases and J by 9 bases, with 20 bases between them. This CDR3 has 15 amino acids. The chain's CDR3 is CASSPYNRAYIEQFF. Partial CDR3 DNA: TGTGCCAGCAGCCCGTACAACAGGGCCTATATTGAG.

The CDR3 loop reads CASSLDYWSTDTQYF. Incomplete CDR3 DNA: TGTGCCAGCAGCTTGGATTACTGGTCCACAGATACG. The V gene is TRBV5-4, the J gene TRBJ2-3, with D unresolved. The CDR3 end lies 3 residues beyond the end of the read and is filled in from the germline J gene. Germline CDR1 is SGHNT and CDR2 is YYREEE (reference sequence). CDR3 length: 15 amino acids. Between the trimmed V and J ends, which lost 0 bases and 2 bases, there was a span of 10 bases. The full variable domain, with the rest looked up from reference TRBV5-4 and TRBJ2-3, is ETGVTQSPTHLIKTRGQQVTLRCSSQSGHNTVSWYQQALGQGPQFIFQYYREEENGRGNFPPRFSGLQFPNYSSELNVNALELDDSALYLCASSLDYWSTDTQYFGPGTRLTVL.

As regards this clone: The read halts 3 residues ahead of the CDR3 end, with the missing end drawn from the germline J gene. The chain is built from TRBV2 and TRBJ2-5; 9 bases match TRBD2. This CDR3 has 15 amino acids. Germline V gene data show CDR1 as SNHLY and CDR2 as FYNNEI. With 3 bases clipped from V and 4 bases from J, the junction kept 6 bases outside the gene matches. The DNA read from the CDR3 is TGTGCCAGCAGTGAGCAGGGCGGGGGGGGAGAGACC. This sequence encodes CASSEQGGGGET. In full, the CDR3 reads CASSEQGGGGETQYF.

The covered CDR3 bases are TGTGCCAGCTCGCCATGCCCGCGGGGAAAAAACAACGAG. Protein sequence: CASSPCPRGKNNE. The whole CDR3 region reads CASSPCPRGKNNEQYF. The chain uses TRBV18 and TRBJ2-7, with a tentative D call TRBD2 (6 bases). The observed sequence ends 3 residues before the CDR3 terminus, with the missing tail filled in from the germline J gene. Per germline, CDR1 KGHSH and CDR2 LQKENI. The CDR3 is made up of 16 amino acids. Trimming removed 6 bases from V and 5 bases from J, with 23 bases in between.

Notes on this clone: Sequencing ends 3 residues short of the CDR3 end; the germline J gene provides the rest. The chain joins TRBV7-9 to TRBJ2-3; D gene unclear. This CDR3 spans 13 amino acids. In germline, CDR1 is SEHNR, CDR2 FQNEAQ (reference sequence). The CDR3 DNA, read in part, is TGTGCCAGCAGCGTAACTGATAGGGTGACG. It encodes CASSVTDRVT. The CDR3 in its entirety is CASSVTDRVTQYF.

About this clone: The CDR3 goes on 3 residues after the read ends, and that part is filled in from the germline J gene. The chain links TRBV5-4 to TRBJ2-5, with a tentative D call TRBD2 (7 bases). Germline CDR1 and CDR2: SGHNT and YYREEE (reference sequence). V lost 4 bases and J lost 5, with 18 bases in between. The CDR3 covers 15 residues. This CDR3 reads CASSLDWGGTETQYF. CDR3 DNA (partial): TGTGCCAGCAGCCTCGATTGGGGGGGCACGGAGACC.

Worth noting for this clone: The sequenced fragment ends 3 residues before the CDR3 boundary, so the rest is inferred from the germline J gene. The V gene is TRBV5-4, the J gene TRBJ2-2, with TRBD1 identical over 8 bases. CDR1 SGHNT and CDR2 YYREEE come from the germline V gene (reference sequence). CDR3 length: 16 residues. V dropped 3 bases and J dropped 0; count of bases not matched to a gene: 4. Here the CDR3 reads CASSSYRGANTGELFF. The sequenced part of the CDR3 DNA is TGTGCCAGCAGCTCATACAGGGGGGCGAACACCGGGGAG.

Details on this clone: The missing CDR3 end, 3 residues past where the read stops, is filled in from the germline J gene. The rearrangement links TRBV5-6 to TRBJ1-2, with D tentatively TRBD1 (6 bases). CDR1 and CDR2 (germline): SGHDT, YYEEEE. Trimming removed 3 bases from V and 3 bases from J, with 12 bases in between. The CDR3 contains 14 residues. The CDR3: CASSWTESYYGYTF. The part of the CDR3 DNA that was read is TGTGCCAGCAGCTGGACAGAGTCGTACTATGGC.

For this clone: The CDR3 goes on 3 residues after the read ends, and that part is filled in from the germline J gene. The genes are TRBV20-1 and TRBJ2-1; D call uncertain. The CDR3 is made up of 14 amino acids. V was cut by 5 bases and J by 1 base, with 12 bases left in between. Germline V gives CDR1 DFQATT, CDR2 SNEGSKA (reference sequence). Incomplete CDR3 DNA: TGCAGTGCTGGAAAGACACGGTCCTACAATGAG. Its protein is CSAGKTRSYNE. The full CDR3 sequence reads CSAGKTRSYNEQFF.

On this clone: The sequenced fragment ends 3 residues before the CDR3 boundary, so the rest is inferred from the germline J gene. This chain joins TRBV20-1 and TRBJ2-7, with TRBD2 as a possible D gene (5 bases). Germline V gene sequence: CDR1 DFQATT, CDR2 SNEGSKA (reference sequence). Trimming removed 1 base from V and 3 bases from J, with 10 bases in between. The CDR3 loop spans 13 amino acids. CDR3 region: CSARVDGDYEQYF. Partial CDR3 DNA: TGCAGTGCTAGAGTGGACGGGGACTACGAG.

CDR3 region: CASSTRRGSLNTEAFF. The covered CDR3 bases are TGTGCCAGCAGTACCCGGCGGGGGTCGTTGAACACTGAA. The chain carries TRBV6-2 or TRBV6-3 and TRBJ1-1; weak D call: TRBD1 (5 bases). The CDR3 is cut off 3 residues early in the read; its end comes from the germline J gene. This CDR3 region has 16 residues. The germline CDR1 and CDR2 sequences are MNHEY and SVGEGT. V was cut by 5 bases and J by 0 bases, with 16 bases left in between.

Regarding this clone: Coverage ceases 3 residues before the CDR3 finishes, and the germline J gene fills in the end. This chain joins TRBV20-1 and TRBJ1-2; D perhaps matches TRBD1 (6 bases). The germline V gene encodes CDR1 DFQATT and CDR2 SNEGSKA (reference sequence). The CDR3 loop spans 11 amino acids. V was trimmed by 8 bases and J by 4 bases, leaving 11 bases between them. The sequenced CDR3 bases are TGCAGTTCCAGGGACATCTATGGC. Its protein is CSSRDIYG. The full CDR3 protein is CSSRDIYGYTF.

About this clone itself: The read comes to an end 3 residues before the CDR3 does, leaving the germline J gene to fill in the end. V and J are TRBV19 and TRBJ2-7; TRBD1 agrees at 8 bases. V dropped 9 bases and J dropped 4; count of bases not matched to a gene: 8. The CDR3 is made up of 13 amino acids. CDR1 and CDR2 (germline): LNHDA, SQIVND (reference sequence). CDR3 protein: CASKETGAYEQYF. The DNA read from the CDR3 is TGTGCCAGCAAGGAGACAGGGGCTTACGAG.

A remark on this clone: The CDR3 extends 3 residues past the end of the read, so its final part is completed from the germline J gene. The genes are TRBV19 and TRBJ2-4; 8 bases are shared with TRBD1. Per the germline V gene, CDR1 is LNHDA and CDR2 is SQIVND (reference sequence). This CDR3 spans 13 amino acids. The chain's CDR3 is CASSIQGAHGQYF. Partial CDR3 DNA: TGTGCCAGTAGTATACAGGGGGCGCACGGT.

Turning to this clone: The read is 3 residues too short to cover the CDR3 end, so that end is filled in from the germline J gene. This chain uses TRBV11-2 with TRBJ2-5, with 8 bases identical to TRBD2. Looked up from germline, CDR1 is SGHAT and CDR2 is FQNNGV. The CDR3 is 15 amino acids. V lost 1 base, J lost 6 bases, and 7 bases stayed unmatched. The sequenced part of the CDR3 DNA is TGTGCCAGCAGCTTAGGAAGGACTAGCAGGCAGACC. This encodes CASSLGRTSRQT. From start to end, the CDR3 is CASSLGRTSRQTQYF.

As for this clone: The sequenced fragment ends 3 residues before the CDR3 boundary, so the rest is inferred from the germline J gene. The V gene is TRBV6-2 or TRBV6-3, the J gene TRBJ1-2; 8 bases are a match to TRBD1. The CDR3 spans 13 residues. Trimming removed 7 bases from V and 7 bases from J; junction bases left unmatched: 8. Germline V lookup: CDR1 MNHEY, CDR2 SVGEGT. Incomplete CDR3 DNA: TGTGCCAGCAACCTAGACAGGGGCTTTGGC. Translating it yields CASNLDRGFG. The full CDR3 reads CASNLDRGFGYTF.

With respect to this clone: The CDR3 is cut off 3 residues early in the read; its end comes from the germline J gene. The chain is built from TRBV12-5 and TRBJ2-3; TRBD1 matches 7 bases. This CDR3 is 16 amino acids long. Germline CDR1 reads LGHNT; CDR2 reads FRNRAP. Trimming removed 6 bases from V and 0 bases from J; junction bases left unmatched: 9. The CDR3 loop reads CASGEGARGSTDTQYF. The CDR3 bases that were read are TGTGCTAGTGGGGAAGGGGCCAGGGGGAGCACAGATACG.